A single sample gave rise to the 13 T cell receptor beta chains below, sequenced in a study of early T cells in non-severe SARS-CoV-2 infection. TCRdb reprocessed the 5' RACE reads with MiXCR, giving one entry per CDR3 protein. The repertoire holds 60,000 to 75,000 distinct CDR3 sequences, with over 8% as singletons. This material consisted of whole blood, taken at baseline. These TCRs come from an adult who was a healthcare worker with PCR-confirmed SARS-CoV-2 infection or an uninfected control (not recorded which).

In this sample, this clonotype turned up many times. V and J are TRBV11-2 and TRBJ2-1; TRBD2 aligns across 12 bases. V shed 1 base, J shed 4 bases, and the junction held 17 bases outside the gene matches. Germline values: CDR1 SGHAT, CDR2 FQNNGV. CDR3 length equals 21 residues. The CDR3 coding sequence is TGTGCCAGCAGCTTAGGCGAAGTGACTAGCGGGAGTTCTCCCGATTACAATGAGCAGTTCTTC. Its protein product is CASSLGEVTSGSSPDYNEQFF.

CDR3 in amino acids: CAISREGEKLFF. DNA of the CDR3: TGTGCCATCTCTAGGGAAGGAGAAAAACTGTTTTTT. This rearrangement joins TRBV10-3 to TRBJ1-4; no firm D call. Deletions cut 8 bases from V and 8 bases from J, with 12 bases between. Germline CDR1 is ENHRY and CDR2 is SYGVKD. The CDR3 contains 12 residues.

The J gene is TRBJ1-5, the V gene TRBV4-3; 7 nucleotides line up with TRBD1. CDR1 and CDR2 from the germline V gene are LGHNA and YSLEER. V lost 0 bases to trimming and J lost 2 bases; unmatched junction nucleotides: 1. This CDR3 contains 15 residues. CDR3 nucleotide sequence: TGCGCCAGCAGCCAAGAAGGGACAGGCAATCAGCCCCAGCATTTT. Translating gives CASSQEGTGNQPQHF.

The rearrangement joins TRBV19 to TRBJ1-5; D is unclear. Trimming removed 3 bases from V and 5 bases from J, with 11 bases in between. In germline, CDR1 is LNHDA, CDR2 SQIVND (reference sequence). The CDR3 spans 14 residues. CDR3 residues: CASSISGGYQPQHF. The CDR3 DNA sequence: TGTGCCAGTAGTATCTCTGGCGGCTATCAGCCCCAGCATTTT. The full variable domain, in which reference TRBV19 and TRBJ1-5 provide the parts outside the CDR3, is DGGITQSPKYLFRKEGQNVTLSCEQNLNHDAMYWYRQDPGQGLRLIYYSQIVNDFQKGDIAEGYSVSREKKESFPLTVTSAQKNPTAFYLCASSISGGYQPQHFGDGTRLSIL.

This clonotype came up a few times. The rearrangement uses TRBV7-2 and TRBJ2-3; 12 positions match TRBD2. CDR1 SGHTA and CDR2 FQGNSA come from the germline V gene. The CDR3 extends over 17 amino acids. Trimming removed 3 bases from V and 2 bases from J; junction bases left unmatched: 6. The CDR3 DNA is TGTGCCAGCAGCTTGCGTCTAGCGGGAGGGCCCACAGATACGCAGTATTTT. Residues: CASSLRLAGGPTDTQYF.

The chain combines TRBV29-1 with TRBJ1-2; a possible D gene is TRBD1 (6 bases). Trimming stripped 7 bases from V and 3 bases from J, with 9 bases between. Germline V gene sequence: CDR1 SQVTM, CDR2 ANQGSEA. CDR3 length: 11 residues. CDR3 sequence (DNA): TGCAGCGCGTGGACAGACTATGGCTACACCTTC. This sequence encodes CSAWTDYGYTF.

This clonotype showed up many times. The V call is TRBV7-9, the J call TRBJ2-7, with D possibly called TRBD1 or TRBD2 (5 bases each). The CDR3 extends over 12 amino acids. V lost 11 bases to trimming and J lost 2 bases, with 13 bases between them. Germline V gene data show CDR1 as SEHNR and CDR2 as FQNEAQ (reference sequence). The DNA for the CDR3 is TGTGCCGTAGGGGAGTCCCCCTACGAGCAGTACTTC. It is translated as CAVGESPYEQYF.

This clonotype was observed many times. This chain uses TRBV20-1 with TRBJ1-2, with 7 bases that match TRBD1. The CDR3 has 13 residues. The V gene end was trimmed by 4 bases and the J gene end by 3 bases; junction bases not matched to a gene: 5. CDR1 and CDR2 from the germline V gene are DFQATT and SNEGSKA (reference sequence). CDR3 DNA sequence: TGCAGTGCTACTGACAGGGTCGACTATGGCTACACCTTC. It translates to CSATDRVDYGYTF.

In its sample, this clonotype was seen many times. The rearrangement uses TRBV19 and TRBJ1-2; 7 nucleotides align to TRBD1. The trim removed 9 bases at V and 5 bases at J, leaving 3 bases unmatched. The CDR3 has 11 amino acids. The germline V gene has CDR1 LNHDA and CDR2 SQIVND (reference sequence). CDR3 sequence reads: CASTQGYGYTF. Written as DNA, the CDR3 is TGTGCCAGCACACAGGGGTATGGCTACACCTTC.

This clonotype has a handful of counts. The chain joins TRBV6-5 to TRBJ2-2; D call uncertain. Germline assignment: CDR1 MNHEY and CDR2 SVGAGI. The CDR3 has 13 amino acids. V was cut by 0 bases and J by 1 base, with 0 bases left in between. CDR3 loop: CASSYSNTGELFF. The CDR3 nucleotides are TGTGCCAGCAGTTACTCGAACACCGGGGAGCTGTTTTTT.

The V call is TRBV5-1, the J call TRBJ2-3; TRBD1 matches 11 bases. The germline V gene encodes CDR1 SGHRS and CDR2 YFSETQ. With 0 bases clipped from V and 2 bases from J, the junction kept 5 bases outside the gene matches. CDR3 length equals 17 residues. The CDR3 here is CASSLAGTGGFTDTQYF. The DNA for the CDR3 is TGCGCCAGCAGCTTGGCGGGGACAGGGGGATTCACAGATACGCAGTATTTT.

The chain carries TRBV28 and TRBJ1-2; D gene ambiguous. The germline V gene encodes CDR1 MDHEN and CDR2 SYDVKM. Trimming removed 3 bases from V and 7 bases from J, with 6 bases in between. The CDR3 totals 11 residues. The DNA for the CDR3 is TGTGCCAGCAGTTTTCTAGTTGGCTACACCTTC. As protein: CASSFLVGYTF.

V is TRBV6-2 or TRBV6-3 and J is TRBJ1-2; 9 nucleotides align to TRBD1. The junction had 12 bases not matched to a gene; V was cut back by 8 bases and J by 8 bases. The germline CDR1 and CDR2 sequences are MNHEY and SVGEGT. CDR3 length: 14 residues. CDR3 DNA: TGTGCCAGCGCCCGATCCGGGACAGGGTCCGGCTACACCTTC. This codes for CASARSGTGSGYTF.